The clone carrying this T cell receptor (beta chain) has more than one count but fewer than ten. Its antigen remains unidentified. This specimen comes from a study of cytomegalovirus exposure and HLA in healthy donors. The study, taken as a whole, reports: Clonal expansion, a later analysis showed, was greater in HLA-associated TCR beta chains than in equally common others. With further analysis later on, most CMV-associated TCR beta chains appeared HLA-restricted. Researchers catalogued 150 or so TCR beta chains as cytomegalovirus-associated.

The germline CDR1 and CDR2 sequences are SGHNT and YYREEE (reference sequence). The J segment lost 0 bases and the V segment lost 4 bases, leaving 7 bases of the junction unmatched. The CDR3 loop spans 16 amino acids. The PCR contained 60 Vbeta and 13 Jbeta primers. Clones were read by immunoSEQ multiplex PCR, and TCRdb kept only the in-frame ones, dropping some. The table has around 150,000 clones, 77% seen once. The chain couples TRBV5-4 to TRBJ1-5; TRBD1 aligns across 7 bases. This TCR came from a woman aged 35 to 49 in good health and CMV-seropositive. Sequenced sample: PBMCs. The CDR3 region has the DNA TGTGCCAGCAGCCCGGGGACAGAAGATAGCAATCAGCCCCAGCATTTT. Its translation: CASSPGTEDSNQPQHF.